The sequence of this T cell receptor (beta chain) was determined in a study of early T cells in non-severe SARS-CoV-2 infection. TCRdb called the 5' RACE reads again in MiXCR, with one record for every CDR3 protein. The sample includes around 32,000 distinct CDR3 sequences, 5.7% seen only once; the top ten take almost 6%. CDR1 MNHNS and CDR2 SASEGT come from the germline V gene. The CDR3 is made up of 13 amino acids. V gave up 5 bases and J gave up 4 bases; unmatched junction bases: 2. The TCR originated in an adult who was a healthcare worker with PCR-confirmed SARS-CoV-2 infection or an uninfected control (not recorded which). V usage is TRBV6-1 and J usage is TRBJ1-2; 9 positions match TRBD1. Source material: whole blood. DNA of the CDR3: TGTGCCAGCAGTAGGACAGGGGCCTATGGCTACACCTTC. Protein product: CASSRTGAYGYTF.